These 17 T cell receptor beta chains were sequenced from one sample in a study of blood T cell repertoires in COVID-19. Sequenced by immunoSEQ multiplex PCR; TCRdb stores in-frame clones only, minus some. The profile shows more than 150,000 clones, 70% to 90% of them singletons. The sequenced sample consisted of peripheral blood. These TCRs come from a man between 60 and 70 years old with COVID-19, enrolled during active disease.

The chain couples TRBV7-9 to TRBJ1-1, with 9 bases identical to TRBD1. Germline CDR1 reads SEHNR; CDR2 reads FQNEAQ (reference sequence). The CDR3 runs to 15 residues. The V and J ends lost 5 bases and 6 bases, in that order; junction bases with no gene match: 10. This chain's CDR3 is CASSIWDRAGAEAFF. Written as DNA, the CDR3 is TGTGCCAGCAGCATATGGGACAGGGCGGGCGCTGAAGCTTTCTTT.

This chain joins TRBV4-3 and TRBJ1-4, with D possibly matching TRBD1 (5 bases). Germline V gene sequence: CDR1 LGHNA, CDR2 YSLEER. V lost 5 bases, J lost 8 bases, and 15 bases lay in between. This CDR3 has 14 amino acids. The chain's CDR3 is CASSDTGTSEKLFF. The CDR3 DNA reads as TGCGCCAGCAGCGATACGGGGACTTCGGAAAAACTGTTTTTT.

The CDR3, as DNA: TGTGCCAGCAGGCGTACAGGGGATGATGACACTGAAGCTTTCTTT. Residues: CASRRTGDDDTEAFF. The chain couples TRBV5-5 to TRBJ1-1, with 7 bases that match TRBD1. Germline-derived CDR1 and CDR2 are SGHKS and YYEKEE (reference sequence). The CDR3 consists of 15 residues. J lost 3 bases, V lost 5 bases, and 10 bases had no gene match. The full variable domain, rest sourced from reference TRBV5-5 and TRBJ1-1, is DAGVTQSPTHLIKTRGQQVTLRCSPISGHKSVSWYQQVLGQGPQFIFQYYEKEERGRGNFPDRFSARQFPNYSSELNVNALLLGDSALYLCASRRTGDDDTEAFFGQGTRLTVV.

The rearrangement links TRBV7-2 to TRBJ1-6; 7 bases are a match to TRBD1. Germline lookup yields CDR1 SGHTA and CDR2 FQGNSA. The ends lost 5 bases at V and 9 bases at J; junction bases unmatched: 13. This CDR3 is built from 16 residues. The CDR3 DNA reads as TGTGCCAGCAGCGGGAGATGGACAGGCCTTAGTTCACCCCTCCACTTT. Amino acid sequence: CASSGRWTGLSSPLHF.

The chain joins TRBV2 to TRBJ1-2; 12 nucleotides match TRBD1. Germline V gene lookup returns CDR1 SNHLY and CDR2 FYNNEI. Unmatched junction bases numbered 9, after V lost 5 bases and J lost 8 bases. This CDR3 has 15 residues. The CDR3 DNA reads as TGTGCCAGCAGTCCCGGGACAGGGGGCGTCCACGGCTACACCTTC. Protein product: CASSPGTGGVHGYTF.

The chain uses TRBV6-5 and TRBJ1-2; 8 bases are shared with TRBD1. V lost 2 bases to trimming and J lost 8 bases; unmatched junction nucleotides: 4. The length of the CDR3 is 13 residues. The germline gives CDR1 MNHEY, CDR2 SVGAGI. DNA for the CDR3: TGTGCCAGCAGTTACGGACAGGGATGGGGCTACACCTTC. It is translated as CASSYGQGWGYTF.

This chain connects TRBV12-3 or TRBV12-4 to TRBJ1-3; D gene unclear. Deletions cut 8 bases from V and 4 bases from J, with 9 bases between. The CDR3 consists of 12 residues. The CDR3, as DNA: TGTGCCAGCGGCTTATCCGGAAACACCATATATTTT. Amino acid sequence: CASGLSGNTIYF.

This clone was seen only a few times. J is TRBJ2-1 and V is TRBV5-4; 7 nucleotides match TRBD2. The CDR3 totals 16 residues. The trim removed 0 bases at V and 0 bases at J, leaving 3 bases unmatched. Germline CDR1 and CDR2: SGHNT and YYREEE (reference sequence). CDR3 bases: TGTGCCAGCAGCTTGGTGGGGGGGAGCTCCTACAATGAGCAGTTCTTC. It is translated as CASSLVGGSSYNEQFF.

This rearrangement joins TRBV28 to TRBJ1-1; possible D gene TRBD1, 5 bases. V was clipped by 11 bases and J by 1 base, with 11 bases between them. CDR3 length: 12 amino acids. Germline lookup yields CDR1 MDHEN and CDR2 SYDVKM. Here the CDR3 DNA reads TGTGCCGCTGCGGGGGGGAACACTGAAGCTTTCTTT. Protein product: CAAAGGNTEAFF.

The V and J genes are TRBV28 and TRBJ1-1; 9 bases are a match to TRBD1. The V segment lost 2 bases and the J segment 6 bases; nucleotides outside the gene matches: 7. The germline gives CDR1 MDHEN, CDR2 SYDVKM. This CDR3 has 15 amino acids. CDR3 amino acids: CASSLLDRGSAEAFF. For the CDR3, the DNA is TGTGCCAGCAGTTTACTGGACAGGGGAAGCGCTGAAGCTTTCTTT.

V and J are TRBV12-5 and TRBJ1-6; weak D call: TRBD1 (5 bases). This CDR3 has 13 residues. The germline V and J ends were trimmed by 6 bases and 9 bases, with 12 bases remaining between them. The V gene's germline CDR1 is LGHNT and CDR2 FRNRAP. CDR3 bases: TGTGCTAGTGGCAGGGATTTGGGTTCACCCCTCCACTTT. This gives the protein CASGRDLGSPLHF.

The chain recombines TRBV7-8 with TRBJ2-1, with 7 bases fitting TRBD2. The CDR3 has 18 amino acids. Germline-derived CDR1 and CDR2 are SGHVS and FQNEAQ. The J segment lost 0 bases and the V segment lost 4 bases, leaving 12 bases of the junction unmatched. Here the CDR3 reads CASSWGGFAGRSYNEQFF. As DNA, the CDR3 is TGTGCCAGCAGCTGGGGGGGTTTTGCGGGCCGCTCCTACAATGAGCAGTTCTTC.

The rearrangement joins TRBV2 to TRBJ1-6; perhaps TRBD1 as D (6 bases). The length of the CDR3 is 13 residues. V lost 4 bases to trimming and J lost 10 bases, with 11 bases between them. Germline V CDR1 and CDR2: SNHLY, FYNNEI. The CDR3 loop is CASSGDNDSPLHF. The CDR3 DNA reads as TGTGCCAGCAGTGGGGACAACGACTCACCCCTCCACTTT.

V is TRBV11-2 and J is TRBJ2-7, with D uncertain. The CDR3 is 15 amino acids. CDR1 and CDR2 (germline): SGHAT, FQNNGV. V was shortened by 1 base and J by 1 base, with 11 bases between the two germline ends. The CDR3 coding sequence is TGTGCCAGCAGCTTAGGGGCGACGGCTTCCTACGAGCAGTACTTC. It specifies CASSLGATASYEQYF.

This clone was found a few times. The chain carries TRBV18 and TRBJ2-7; TRBD1 aligns across 7 bases. The CDR3 runs 16 residues. The germline V gene encodes CDR1 KGHSH and CDR2 LQKENI. V lost 6 bases and J lost 6; bases outside the gene matches: 17. CDR3 in amino acids: CASSQFTGAGSGEQYF. In DNA form, the CDR3 reads TGTGCCAGCTCGCAGTTTACAGGGGCCGGGTCGGGCGAGCAGTACTTC.

Only one count was recorded for this clone. The V call is TRBV7-2, the J call TRBJ1-6; 9 positions agree with TRBD1. After removal of 5 bases from V and 9 bases from J, the junction contained 8 bases not matched to a gene. Per germline, CDR1 SGHTA and CDR2 FQGNSA. This CDR3 comprises 15 residues. CDR3 amino acids: CASSLEGTGSSPLHF. The CDR3 coding sequence is TGTGCCAGCAGCCTAGAGGGGACAGGGAGTTCACCCCTCCACTTT.

This clone was counted between two and nine times. This chain connects TRBV24-1 to TRBJ2-1; 8 bases align to TRBD1. V trimming: 3 bases; J trimming: 6 bases; junction bases outside the gene matches: 6. From germline, CDR1 is KGHDR and CDR2 SFDVKD. This CDR3 comprises 15 residues. CDR3 loop: CATSDNRDRINEQFF. Here the CDR3 DNA reads TGTGCCACCAGTGATAACCGGGACAGGATCAATGAGCAGTTCTTC.